The clone carrying this TCR beta chain was recorded once. Antigen specificity is unknown. These data are taken from a study of cytomegalovirus exposure and HLA in healthy donors. Overall study findings and caveats: Sequencing artifact likely explains a cluster of highly shared sequence variants. In an earlier analysis, productive rearrangement rates for most beta V segments clustered near 87% or 30%.

A multiplex PCR was run with 60 Vbeta primers and 13 Jbeta primers. TCRdb's copy holds only in-frame clones and misses some; the assay was immunoSEQ multiplex PCR. The profile covers about 130,000 clones, with approximately 81% appearing a single time and about 2% taken by the ten largest. The CDR3 runs 17 residues. CDR1 SGHKS and CDR2 YYEKEE come from the germline V gene (reference sequence). Trimming took 4 bases from V and 3 from J; bases not matched to a gene: 15. The V call is TRBV5-5, the J call TRBJ2-7, with 8 bases that match TRBD1. The TCR originated in a man between 18 and 35 years old in good health and CMV-seronegative. The sample was PBMCs. The CDR3 sequence is CASSPTPRGQAYYEQYF. The CDR3 nucleotides read TGTGCCAGCAGCCCAACCCCTAGGGGACAGGCTTACTACGAGCAGTACTTC.